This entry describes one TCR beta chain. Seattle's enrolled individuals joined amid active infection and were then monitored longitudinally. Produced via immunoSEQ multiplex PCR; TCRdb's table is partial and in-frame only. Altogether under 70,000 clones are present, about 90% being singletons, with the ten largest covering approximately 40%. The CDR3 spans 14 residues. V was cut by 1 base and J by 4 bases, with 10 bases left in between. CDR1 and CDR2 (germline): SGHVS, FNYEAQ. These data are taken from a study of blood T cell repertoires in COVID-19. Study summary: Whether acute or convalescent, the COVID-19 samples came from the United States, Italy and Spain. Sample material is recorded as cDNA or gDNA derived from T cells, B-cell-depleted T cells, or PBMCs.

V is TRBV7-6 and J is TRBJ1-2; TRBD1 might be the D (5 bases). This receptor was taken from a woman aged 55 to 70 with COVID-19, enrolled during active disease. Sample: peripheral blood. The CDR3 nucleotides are TGTGCCAGCAGCTTAGACCAGGGAGGCTATGGCTACACCTTC. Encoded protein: CASSLDQGGYGYTF. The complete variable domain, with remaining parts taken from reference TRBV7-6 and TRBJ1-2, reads GAGVSQSPRYKVTKRGQDVALRCDPISGHVSLYWYRQALGQGPEFLTYFNYEAQQDKSGLPNDRFSAERPEGSISTLTIQRTEQRDSAMYRCASSLDQGGYGYTFGSGTRLTVV.